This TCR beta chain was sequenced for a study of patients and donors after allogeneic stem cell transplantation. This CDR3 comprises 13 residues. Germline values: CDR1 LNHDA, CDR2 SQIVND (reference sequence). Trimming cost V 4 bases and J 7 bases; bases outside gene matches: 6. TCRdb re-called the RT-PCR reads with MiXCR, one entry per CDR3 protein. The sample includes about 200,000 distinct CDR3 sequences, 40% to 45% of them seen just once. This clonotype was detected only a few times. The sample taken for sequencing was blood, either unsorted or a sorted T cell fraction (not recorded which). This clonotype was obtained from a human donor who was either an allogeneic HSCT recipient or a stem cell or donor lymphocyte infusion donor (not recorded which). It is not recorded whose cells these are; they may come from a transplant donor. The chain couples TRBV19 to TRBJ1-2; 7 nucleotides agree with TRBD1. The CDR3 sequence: CASSTRQGPGYTF. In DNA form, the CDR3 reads TGTGCCAGTAGTACACGACAGGGCCCTGGCTACACCTTC.